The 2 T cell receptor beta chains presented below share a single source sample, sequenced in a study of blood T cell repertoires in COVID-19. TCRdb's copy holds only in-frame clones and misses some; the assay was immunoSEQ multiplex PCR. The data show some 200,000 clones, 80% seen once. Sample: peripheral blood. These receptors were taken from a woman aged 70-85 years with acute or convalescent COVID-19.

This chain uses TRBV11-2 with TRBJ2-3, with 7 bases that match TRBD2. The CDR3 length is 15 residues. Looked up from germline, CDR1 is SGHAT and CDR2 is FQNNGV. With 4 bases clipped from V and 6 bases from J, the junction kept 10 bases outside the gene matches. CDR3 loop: CASSSSSGVGDTQYF. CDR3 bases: TGTGCCAGCAGCTCCTCTAGCGGTGTGGGGGATACGCAGTATTTT. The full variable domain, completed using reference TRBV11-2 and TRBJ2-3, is EAGVAQSPRYKIIEKRQSVAFWCNPISGHATLYWYQQILGQGPKLLIQFQNNGVVDDSQLPKDRFSAERLKGVDSTLKIQPAKLEDSAVYLCASSSSSGVGDTQYFGPGTRLTVL.

CDR3 in amino acids: CASSRPDTQYF. The DNA for the CDR3 is TGTGCCAGCAGTCGTCCGGATACGCAGTATTTT. V is TRBV28 and J is TRBJ2-3, with D uncertain. CDR3 length: 11 amino acids. The V end lost 5 bases, the J end lost 6 bases, and 6 bases lay between the germline ends. Per the germline V gene, CDR1 is MDHEN and CDR2 is SYDVKM.